The 28 T cell receptor beta chains in this list originate from one sample, sequenced in a study of shared clonotypes between healthy human individuals. Sequencing used immunoSEQ multiplex PCR; TCRdb keeps in-frame clones, though not all of them. The table includes under 1 million clones, about 92% detected once. CD45RO-negative, CCR7-positively selected cells formed the naive CD8 fraction, excluding terminally differentiated effector memory CD45RA+ cells. The sequencing input was naive CD8+ T cells sorted from blood. The receptors originated from a man in his thirties or forties in good health.

The chain recombines TRBV27 with TRBJ2-5, with D unclear. V lost 1 base, J lost 4 bases, and 13 bases lay in between. Germline V lookup: CDR1 MNHEY, CDR2 SMNVEV (reference sequence). There are 15 residues in the CDR3. The CDR3 DNA sequence: TGTGCCAGCAGTTTATACCCGGTGGCAGCAGAGACCCAGTACTTC. Translated, it gives CASSLYPVAAETQYF.

The V call is TRBV4-1, the J call TRBJ2-7; TRBD1 matches at 9 bases. V lost 4 bases, J lost 5 bases, and 9 bases stayed unmatched. This CDR3 comprises 15 residues. From germline, CDR1 is MGHRA and CDR2 YSYEKL. This CDR3 reads CASSRSGTGTHEQYF. CDR3 nucleotide sequence: TGCGCCAGCAGCCGGTCCGGGACAGGGACCCACGAGCAGTACTTC.

This chain links TRBV27 with TRBJ2-1; TRBD1 might be the D (5 bases). Per germline, CDR1 MNHEY and CDR2 SMNVEV (reference sequence). The CDR3 consists of 13 residues. V lost 4 bases and J lost 9, with 13 bases in between. The CDR3 here is CASSYRLGREQFF. The CDR3 DNA is TGTGCCAGCAGTTATCGGCTGGGGCGTGAGCAGTTCTTC.

This clone was found once. Other DNA sequences in this sample translate to the same CDR3. The chain combines TRBV7-6 with TRBJ2-7, with a tentative D call TRBD2 (7 bases). CDR1 and CDR2 from the germline V gene are SGHVS and FNYEAQ. The CDR3 spans 13 residues. The germline V and J ends were trimmed by 0 bases and 6 bases, with 9 bases remaining between them. Written as DNA, the CDR3 is TGTGCCAGCAGCTTAGCGGGAGGGGGCGAGCAGTACTTC. Protein: CASSLAGGGEQYF. The full variable domain, rest sourced from reference TRBV7-6 and TRBJ2-7, is GAGVSQSPRYKVTKRGQDVALRCDPISGHVSLYWYRQALGQGPEFLTYFNYEAQQDKSGLPNDRFSAERPEGSISTLTIQRTEQRDSAMYRCASSLAGGGEQYFGPGTRLTVT.

The rearrangement uses TRBV4-2 and TRBJ2-5; possible D gene TRBD2, 6 bases. Looked up from germline, CDR1 is LGHNA and CDR2 is YNFKEQ. This CDR3 has 16 amino acids. The V end was cut by 4 bases, the J end by 2 bases, with 17 bases between. This CDR3 is CASSPYRGMDQETQYF. The CDR3, as DNA: TGTGCCAGCAGCCCCTATCGCGGGATGGATCAAGAGACCCAGTACTTC.

This sequence joins TRBV27 and TRBJ1-1; D call uncertain. The CDR3 extends over 15 amino acids. Germline V lookup: CDR1 MNHEY, CDR2 SMNVEV (reference sequence). Trimming cost V 8 bases and J 1 base, with 17 bases left between them. CDR3 nucleotide sequence: TGTGCCAGCCATCCTTTAGACTCAGGGAACACTGAAGCTTTCTTT. This gives the protein CASHPLDSGNTEAFF.

This chain links TRBV29-1 with TRBJ2-7, with 14 bases matching TRBD2. CDR3 size: 13 residues. CDR1 and CDR2 from the germline V gene are SQVTM and ANQGSEA. V was clipped by 7 bases and J by 6 bases; unmatched bases: 5. CDR3 sequence: CSATGLAGVEQYF. For the CDR3, the DNA is TGCAGCGCGACGGGACTAGCGGGAGTCGAGCAGTACTTC.

This sequence joins TRBV4-1 and TRBJ2-3, with D unclear. CDR1 and CDR2 (germline): MGHRA, YSYEKL. The V and J ends lost 1 base and 1 base respectively, with 9 bases between them. This CDR3 contains 15 residues. In DNA, the CDR3 is TGCGCCAGCAGCCAAGGTTTCGTGCGCACAGATACGCAGTATTTT. Its protein is CASSQGFVRTDTQYF.

This chain connects TRBV14 to TRBJ1-1, with TRBD1 as a possible D gene (6 bases). Between the trimmed V and J ends, which lost 4 bases and 3 bases, there was a span of 12 bases. The CDR3 covers 14 residues. Germline loops: CDR1 SGHDN, CDR2 FVKESK. The CDR3 loop reads CASSRLDSDTEAFF. CDR3 in DNA: TGTGCCAGCAGCCGCCTGGACAGCGACACTGAAGCTTTCTTT.

This clone was recorded only once. This sequence joins TRBV13 and TRBJ2-2; D not resolved. The CDR3 is 12 amino acids. Germline assignment: CDR1 PRHDT and CDR2 FYEKMQ (reference sequence). V dropped 5 bases and J dropped 5 bases, with 6 bases sitting between them. This CDR3 reads CASSEGTGELFF. The CDR3 nucleotides are TGTGCCAGCAGCGAAGGTACCGGGGAGCTGTTTTTT.

This chain uses TRBV6-1 with TRBJ1-2; no definite D call. The CDR3 runs 15 residues. Germline V CDR1 and CDR2: MNHNS, SASEGT. V was clipped by 3 bases and J by 5 bases, with 16 bases between them. CDR3 coding DNA: TGTGCCAGCAGTGAGTTTTTCAGCTCCTGGTATGGCTACACCTTC. This sequence encodes CASSEFFSSWYGYTF.

The chain combines TRBV4-1 with TRBJ2-1, with TRBD2 matching over 9 bases. The V segment lost 4 bases and the J segment 9 bases; nucleotides outside the gene matches: 13. Germline V gene data show CDR1 as MGHRA and CDR2 as YSYEKL. The CDR3 loop spans 16 amino acids. CDR3 nucleotides: TGCGCCAGCAGCCCTTTAGGAGCGGGAGGTCCCAGTGAGCAGTTCTTC. Its translation: CASSPLGAGGPSEQFF.

The CDR3 protein is CASSYGLGEAFF. The CDR3 bases are TGTGCCAGCAGTTACGGTCTGGGTGAAGCTTTCTTT. The chain joins TRBV7-9 to TRBJ1-1; D unresolved. With 6 bases removed from V and 7 bases from J, the gap between germline ends came to 12 bases. The germline V gene encodes CDR1 SEHNR and CDR2 FQNEAQ (reference sequence). The CDR3 has 12 amino acids.

CDR3 DNA sequence: TGTGCCAGTAGTACGACAGGGCGTTCCTACGAGCAGTACTTC. Translated: CASSTTGRSYEQYF. The V and J genes are TRBV19 and TRBJ2-7; 7 nucleotides agree with TRBD1. Losses at the gene ends were 4 bases for V and 1 base for J; bases not matched to a gene: 4. CDR3 length equals 14 residues. CDR1 is LNHDA and CDR2 is SQIVND in the germline V gene (reference sequence).

J is TRBJ1-2 and V is TRBV6-6, with D hard to call. Between the trimmed V and J ends, which lost 2 bases and 5 bases, there was a span of 9 bases. The V gene's germline CDR1 is MNHNY and CDR2 SVGAGI (reference sequence). The CDR3 is made up of 13 amino acids. The CDR3 DNA is TGTGCCAGCAGTTACAAGGATGGGTATGGCTACACCTTC. The encoded protein is CASSYKDGYGYTF.

Remarks on this clone: Other DNA sequences in this sample translate to the same CDR3. The V gene is TRBV6-4, the J gene TRBJ2-7; D possibly corresponds to TRBD1 (5 bases). CDR3 size: 13 residues. V was cut by 3 bases and J by 2 bases, with 8 bases left in between. Germline V lookup: CDR1 MRHNA, CDR2 SNTAGT. CDR3 residues: CASSEGPTYEQYF. In DNA, the CDR3 is TGTGCCAGCAGTGAGGGGCCGACCTACGAGCAGTACTTC.

The chain joins TRBV30 to TRBJ2-7, with D unclear. There are 12 residues in the CDR3. Germline lookup yields CDR1 GTSNPN and CDR2 SVGIG (reference sequence). Trimming cost V 4 bases and J 2 bases, with 9 bases left between them. The CDR3 loop reads CAWNHETYEQYF. Here the CDR3 DNA reads TGTGCCTGGAACCACGAGACCTACGAGCAGTACTTC.

The chain is built from TRBV18 and TRBJ2-5, with D unclear. This CDR3 has 13 amino acids. Germline CDR1 reads KGHSH; CDR2 reads LQKENI. Trimming cost V 3 bases and J 4 bases, with 9 bases left between them. The CDR3 DNA follows: TGTGCCAGCTCACCTCCTAGGGTAGAGACCCAGTACTTC. Protein sequence: CASSPPRVETQYF.

This rearrangement joins TRBV5-4 to TRBJ2-7; TRBD1 might be the D (5 bases). From germline, CDR1 is SGHNT and CDR2 YYREEE (reference sequence). The CDR3 is 13 amino acids. Trimming pared 1 base from V and 2 bases from J, leaving 7 bases between. CDR3 amino acids: CASSLTGAYEQYF. The CDR3 bases are TGTGCCAGCAGCTTGACAGGTGCCTACGAGCAGTACTTC.

This chain links TRBV28 with TRBJ2-1, with D uncertain. Germline-derived CDR1 and CDR2 are MDHEN and SYDVKM. The CDR3 length is 15 residues. Trimming removed 2 bases from V and 4 bases from J, with 12 bases in between. The CDR3 nucleotides read TGTGCCAGCAGTTTAAGGAGCGATGAATACAATGAGCAGTTCTTC. This sequence encodes CASSLRSDEYNEQFF. The full variable domain, in which reference TRBV28 and TRBJ2-1 provide the parts outside the CDR3, is DVKVTQSSRYLVKRTGEKVFLECVQDMDHENMFWYRQDPGLGLRLIYFSYDVKMKEKGDIPEGYSVSREKKERFSLILESASTNQTSMYLCASSLRSDEYNEQFFGPGTRLTVL.

The genes are TRBV29-1 and TRBJ1-4; no clear D. This CDR3 contains 13 residues. Deletions cut 3 bases from V and 7 bases from J, with 12 bases between. Per the germline V gene, CDR1 is SQVTM and CDR2 is ANQGSEA. CDR3 DNA: TGCAGCGTTGATTCGGGCGTCGGTGAAAAACTGTTTTTT. It is translated as CSVDSGVGEKLFF.

This chain joins TRBV5-1 and TRBJ2-7; D might be TRBD2 (6 bases). In germline, CDR1 is SGHRS, CDR2 YFSETQ. The CDR3 is 14 residues long. The V gene lost 0 bases and the J gene lost 4 bases, with 11 bases spanning the gap. In DNA, the CDR3 is TGCGCCAGCAGCTTGGGACTAGAATCTTACGAGCAGTACTTC. This codes for CASSLGLESYEQYF.

The J gene is TRBJ2-1, the V gene TRBV5-1; 13 bases match TRBD2. The CDR3 extends over 18 amino acids. The V segment lost 3 bases and the J segment 8 bases; nucleotides outside the gene matches: 14. Germline V gene sequence: CDR1 SGHRS, CDR2 YFSETQ. CDR3 protein: CASSSGTSGISNRDEQFF. CDR3 coding DNA: TGCGCCAGCAGCTCCGGGACTAGCGGGATATCAAATCGAGATGAGCAGTTCTTC.

Worth noting for this clone: Other DNA sequences of this sample code for an identical CDR3. The CDR3 bases are TGTGCCAGCAGTTTACTGGGGGCTGATGAAAAACTGTTTTTT. Translating it yields CASSLLGADEKLFF. The chain couples TRBV27 to TRBJ1-4, with D maybe TRBD1 (6 bases). V was pared by 2 bases and J by 6 bases, with 10 bases between. The CDR3 is 14 residues long. Per the germline V gene, CDR1 is MNHEY and CDR2 is SMNVEV (reference sequence).

V and J are TRBV4-1 and TRBJ2-7; 8 bases line up with TRBD2. Trimming at V came to 0 bases and at J to 5 bases, leaving 9 bases not matched to a gene. Germline V gene sequence: CDR1 MGHRA, CDR2 YSYEKL. CDR3 length: 16 residues. CDR3 sequence (DNA): TGCGCCAGCAGCCAAGACCACGGGAGGGCCCATGACGAGCAGTACTTC. Its translation: CASSQDHGRAHDEQYF.

V usage is TRBV27 and J usage is TRBJ2-1, with TRBD2 matching over 12 bases. The germline V gene has CDR1 MNHEY and CDR2 SMNVEV (reference sequence). Trimming at V came to 7 bases and at J to 5 bases, leaving 6 bases not matched to a gene. The CDR3 extends over 15 amino acids. CDR3 sequence reads: CASTVGLAGNNEQFF. Here the CDR3 DNA reads TGTGCCAGCACCGTCGGACTAGCGGGAAACAATGAGCAGTTCTTC.

The rearrangement uses TRBV2 and TRBJ1-4, with TRBD1 as a possible D gene (6 bases). V lost 6 bases and J lost 2, with 10 bases in between. There are 14 residues in the CDR3. Germline-derived CDR1 and CDR2 are SNHLY and FYNNEI. The CDR3 region has the DNA TGTGCCAGCAGCAGGGACATTACTAATGAAAAACTGTTTTTT. It is translated as CASSRDITNEKLFF. Variable domain in full (rest from reference TRBV2 and TRBJ1-4): EPEVTQTPSHQVTQMGQEVILRCVPISNHLYFYWYRQILGQKVEFLVSFYNNEISEKSEIFDDQFSVERPDGSNFTLKIRSTKLEDSAMYFCASSRDITNEKLFFGSGTQLSVL.

The chain couples TRBV27 to TRBJ1-5; D remains ambiguous. Germline-derived CDR1 and CDR2 are MNHEY and SMNVEV (reference sequence). The V gene lost 3 bases and the J gene lost 3 bases, with 9 bases spanning the gap. The CDR3 loop spans 14 amino acids. CDR3 in DNA: TGTGCCAGCAGTTTCCTAGGAAACAATCAGCCCCAGCATTTT. The encoded protein is CASSFLGNNQPQHF.